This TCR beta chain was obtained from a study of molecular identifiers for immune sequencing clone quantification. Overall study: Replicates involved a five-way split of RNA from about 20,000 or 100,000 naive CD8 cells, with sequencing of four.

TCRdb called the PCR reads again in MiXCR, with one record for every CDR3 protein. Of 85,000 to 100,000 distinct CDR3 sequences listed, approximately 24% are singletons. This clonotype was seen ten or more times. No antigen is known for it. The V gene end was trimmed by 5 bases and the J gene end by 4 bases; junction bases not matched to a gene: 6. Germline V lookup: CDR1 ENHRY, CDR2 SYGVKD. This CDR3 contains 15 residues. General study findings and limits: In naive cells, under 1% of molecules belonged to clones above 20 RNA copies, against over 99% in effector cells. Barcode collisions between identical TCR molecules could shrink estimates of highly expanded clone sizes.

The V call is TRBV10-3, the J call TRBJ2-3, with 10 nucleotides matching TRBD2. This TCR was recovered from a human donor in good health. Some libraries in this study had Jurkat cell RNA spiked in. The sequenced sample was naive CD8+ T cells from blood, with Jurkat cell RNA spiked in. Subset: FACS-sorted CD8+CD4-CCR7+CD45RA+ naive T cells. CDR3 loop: CAISPRLAGADTQYF. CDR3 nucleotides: TGTGCCATCAGTCCTAGACTAGCGGGCGCAGATACGCAGTATTTT.